These T cell receptor beta chains were read from a single sample in a study of spatial heterogeneity in lung cancer. TCRdb ran MiXCR on the 5' RACE reads and lists one entry per CDR3 protein. Of about 30,000 distinct CDR3 sequences in the sample, around 5.8% were seen once. The sample consisted of PBMCs, taken at follow-up. Every receptor here comes from a male donor with early-stage non-small cell lung cancer. CDR3s include the opening cysteine and the closing phenylalanine or tryptophan. The order of the fields is J gene, V gene, clone size, D gene, CDR3 protein, CDR3 DNA. The D gene is left open where the match is weak. Size tells how often a clone was seen (once, few, many) or the class of an expanded clone, and some rows leave it out.

j_gene: TRBJ1-2; v_gene: TRBV12-3/TRBV12-4; abundance: many; d_gene: -; CDR3aa: CASSFWQGGGYTF; CDR3nt: TGTGCCAGCAGTTTCTGGCAGGGTGGTGGCTACACCTTC
j_gene: TRBJ1-2; v_gene: TRBV5-1; abundance: few; d_gene: TRBD1; CDR3aa: CASSLGGQGNYGYTF; CDR3nt: TGCGCCAGCAGCTTGGGAGGACAGGGAAACTATGGCTACACCTTC
j_gene: TRBJ1-1; v_gene: TRBV10-3; abundance: many; d_gene: -; CDR3aa: CAISSLGDTEAFF; CDR3nt: TGTGCCATCAGTTCACTCGGGGACACCGAAGCTTTCTTT
j_gene: TRBJ2-2; v_gene: TRBV5-6; abundance: many; d_gene: -; CDR3aa: CASSSTGSNTGELFF; CDR3nt: TGTGCCAGCAGCTCGACTGGCTCGAACACCGGGGAGCTGTTTTTT
j_gene: TRBJ2-3; v_gene: TRBV7-3; abundance: few; d_gene: -; CDR3aa: CASSLAAGPNTDTQYF; CDR3nt: TGTGCCAGCAGCTTGGCGGCGGGGCCGAACACAGATACGCAGTATTTT
j_gene: TRBJ1-2; v_gene: TRBV5-4; abundance: many; d_gene: TRBD1; CDR3aa: CASSSDRTNYGYTF; CDR3nt: TGTGCCAGCAGCTCGGACAGGACCAACTATGGCTACACCTTC
j_gene: TRBJ2-3; v_gene: TRBV5-6; abundance: few; d_gene: -; CDR3aa: CASSLVEGNTQYF; CDR3nt: TGTGCCAGCAGCTTGGTCGAAGGCAATACGCAGTATTTT
j_gene: TRBJ2-3; v_gene: TRBV19; abundance: few; d_gene: -; CDR3aa: CASSIVGAPTDTQYF; CDR3nt: TGTGCCAGTAGTATTGTGGGGGCTCCCACAGATACGCAGTATTTT
j_gene: TRBJ2-3; v_gene: TRBV27; abundance: few; d_gene: TRBD1; CDR3aa: CASSLKGTGSLDTQYF; CDR3nt: TGTGCCAGCAGTTTAAAAGGGACAGGGTCTCTGGATACGCAGTATTTT
j_gene: TRBJ1-1; v_gene: TRBV6-6; abundance: -; d_gene: -; CDR3aa: CASGDRSNTEAFF; CDR3nt: TGTGCCAGCGGAGACAGGTCGAACACTGAAGCTTTCTTT
j_gene: TRBJ2-1; v_gene: TRBV6-2/TRBV6-3; abundance: -; d_gene: -; CDR3aa: CASRPGGGANNEQFF; CDR3nt: TGTGCCAGCAGACCAGGTGGGGGGGCCAACAATGAGCAGTTCTTC
j_gene: TRBJ2-1; v_gene: TRBV15; abundance: -; d_gene: TRBD2; CDR3aa: CATSNLAGGSYNEQFF; CDR3nt: TGTGCCACCAGCAACTTAGCGGGGGGATCCTACAATGAGCAGTTCTTC
j_gene: TRBJ2-5; v_gene: TRBV6-1; abundance: few; d_gene: -; CDR3aa: CASSLRGYSETQYF; CDR3nt: TGTGCCAGCAGTCTCCGAGGGTATTCGGAGACCCAGTACTTC
j_gene: TRBJ1-1; v_gene: TRBV20-1; abundance: many; d_gene: -; CDR3aa: CSASPRDLGQAFF; CDR3nt: TGCAGTGCTAGCCCAAGGGACCTGGGGCAAGCTTTCTTT
j_gene: TRBJ1-2; v_gene: TRBV14; abundance: -; d_gene: -; CDR3aa: CASSRNHWGQNYGYTF; CDR3nt: TGTGCCAGCAGCCGCAATCATTGGGGGCAGAACTATGGCTACACCTTC
j_gene: TRBJ2-7; v_gene: TRBV12-3/TRBV12-4; abundance: many; d_gene: -; CDR3aa: CASSPGGSRYEQYF; CDR3nt: TGTGCCAGCAGTCCAGGAGGAAGCCGGTACGAGCAGTACTTC
j_gene: TRBJ2-5; v_gene: TRBV19; abundance: few; d_gene: -; CDR3aa: CASSNSQETQYF; CDR3nt: TGTGCCAGTAGTAACAGCCAAGAGACCCAGTACTTC
j_gene: TRBJ2-3; v_gene: TRBV4-2; abundance: many; d_gene: TRBD2; CDR3aa: CASSQSPGLATEADTQYF; CDR3nt: TGTGCCAGCAGCCAATCCCCGGGACTAGCGACGGAAGCAGATACGCAGTATTTT